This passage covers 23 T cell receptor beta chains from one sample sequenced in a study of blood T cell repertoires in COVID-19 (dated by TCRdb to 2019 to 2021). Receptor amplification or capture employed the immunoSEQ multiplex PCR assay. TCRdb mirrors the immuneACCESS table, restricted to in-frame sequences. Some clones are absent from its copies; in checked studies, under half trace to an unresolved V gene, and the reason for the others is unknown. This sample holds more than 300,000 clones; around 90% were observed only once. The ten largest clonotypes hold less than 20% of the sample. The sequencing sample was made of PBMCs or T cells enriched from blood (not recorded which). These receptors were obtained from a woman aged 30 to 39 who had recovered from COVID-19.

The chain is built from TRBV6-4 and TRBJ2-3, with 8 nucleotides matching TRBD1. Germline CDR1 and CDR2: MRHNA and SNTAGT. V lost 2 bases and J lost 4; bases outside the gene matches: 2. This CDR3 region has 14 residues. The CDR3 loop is CASSDQGAPDTQYF. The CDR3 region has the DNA TGTGCCAGCAGTGACCAGGGGGCTCCAGATACGCAGTATTTT.

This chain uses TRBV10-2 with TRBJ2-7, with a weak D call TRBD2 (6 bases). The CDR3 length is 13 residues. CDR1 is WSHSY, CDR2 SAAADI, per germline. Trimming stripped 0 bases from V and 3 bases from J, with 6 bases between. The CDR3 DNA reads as TGCGCCAGCAGTGAGTCTAGCGGCTACGAGCAGTACTTC. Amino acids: CASSESSGYEQYF.

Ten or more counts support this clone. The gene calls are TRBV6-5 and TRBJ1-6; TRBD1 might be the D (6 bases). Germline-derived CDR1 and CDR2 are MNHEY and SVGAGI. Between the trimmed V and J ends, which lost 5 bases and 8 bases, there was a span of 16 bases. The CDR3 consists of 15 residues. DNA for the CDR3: TGTGCCAGCAGTCCATTCGGGACACTTTATTCACCCCTCCACTTT. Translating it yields CASSPFGTLYSPLHF.

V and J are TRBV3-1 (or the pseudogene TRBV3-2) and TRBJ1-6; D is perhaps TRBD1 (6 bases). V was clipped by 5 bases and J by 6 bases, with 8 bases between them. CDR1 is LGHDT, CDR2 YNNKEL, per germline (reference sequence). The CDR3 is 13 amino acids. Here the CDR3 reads CASSGQRNSPLHF. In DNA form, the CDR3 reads TGTGCCAGCAGCGGACAGCGTAATTCACCCCTCCACTTT.

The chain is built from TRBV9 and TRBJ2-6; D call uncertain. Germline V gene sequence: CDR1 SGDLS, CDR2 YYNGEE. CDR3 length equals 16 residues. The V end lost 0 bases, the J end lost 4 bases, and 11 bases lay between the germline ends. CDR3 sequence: CASSVASAAGANVLTF. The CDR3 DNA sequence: TGTGCCAGCAGCGTAGCGTCGGCGGCCGGGGCCAACGTCCTGACTTTC.

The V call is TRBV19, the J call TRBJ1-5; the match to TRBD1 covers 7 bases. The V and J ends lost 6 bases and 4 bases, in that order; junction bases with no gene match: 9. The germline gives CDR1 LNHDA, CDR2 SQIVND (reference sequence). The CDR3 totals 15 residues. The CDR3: CASRPAPDRNQPQHF. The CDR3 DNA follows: TGTGCCAGTAGACCCGCCCCGGACAGGAATCAGCCCCAGCATTTT.

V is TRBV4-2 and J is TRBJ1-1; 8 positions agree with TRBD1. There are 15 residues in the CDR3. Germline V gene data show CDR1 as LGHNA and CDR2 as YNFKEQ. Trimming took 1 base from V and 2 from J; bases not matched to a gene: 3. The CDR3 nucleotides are TGTGCCAGCAGCCAAGTGGACAGGGAAAACACTGAAGCTTTCTTT. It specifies CASSQVDRENTEAFF.

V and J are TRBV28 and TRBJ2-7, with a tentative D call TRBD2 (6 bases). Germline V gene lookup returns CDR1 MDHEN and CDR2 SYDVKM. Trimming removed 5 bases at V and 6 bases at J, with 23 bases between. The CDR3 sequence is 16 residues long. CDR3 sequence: CASSTPQGLGRGEQYF. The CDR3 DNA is TGTGCCAGCAGTACCCCCCAGGGCCTCGGGAGAGGCGAGCAGTACTTC.

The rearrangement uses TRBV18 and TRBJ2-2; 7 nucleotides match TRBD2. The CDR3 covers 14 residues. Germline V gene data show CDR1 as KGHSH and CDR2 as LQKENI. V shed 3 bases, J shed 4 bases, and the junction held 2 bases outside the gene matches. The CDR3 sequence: CASSPRGVTGELFF. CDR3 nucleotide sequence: TGTGCCAGCTCACCTCGGGGGGTCACCGGGGAGCTGTTTTTT.

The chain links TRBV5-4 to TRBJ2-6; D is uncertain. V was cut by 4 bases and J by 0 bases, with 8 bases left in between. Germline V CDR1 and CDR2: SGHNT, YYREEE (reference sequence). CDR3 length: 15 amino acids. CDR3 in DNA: TGTGCCAGCAGCCCCGGTAACTCTGGGGCCAACGTCCTGACTTTC. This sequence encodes CASSPGNSGANVLTF.

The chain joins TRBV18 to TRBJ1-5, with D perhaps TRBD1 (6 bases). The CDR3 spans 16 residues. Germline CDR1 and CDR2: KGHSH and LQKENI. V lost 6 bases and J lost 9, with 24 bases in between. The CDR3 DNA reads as TGTGCCAGCTCCCCGGAGTCAACGGGGGGCGGTGGGCCCCAGCATTTT. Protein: CASSPESTGGGGPQHF.

CDR3 in DNA: TGTGCCAGCAGCTTAGGCGGGACTAGGATTTTGATGAATGAGCAGTTCTTC. Protein sequence: CASSLGGTRILMNEQFF. The rearrangement joins TRBV7-9 to TRBJ2-1; 8 positions agree with TRBD2. V dropped 1 base and J dropped 7; count of bases not matched to a gene: 12. Germline values: CDR1 SEHNR, CDR2 FQNEAQ (reference sequence). The CDR3 has 17 residues.

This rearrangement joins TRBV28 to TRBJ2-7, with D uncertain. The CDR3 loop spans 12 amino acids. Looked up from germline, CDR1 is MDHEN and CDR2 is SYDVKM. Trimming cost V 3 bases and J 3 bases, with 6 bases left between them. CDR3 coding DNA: TGTGCCAGCAGTTTGCAGAACTACGAGCAGTACTTC. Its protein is CASSLQNYEQYF. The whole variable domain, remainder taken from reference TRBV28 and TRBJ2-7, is DVKVTQSSRYLVKRTGEKVFLECVQDMDHENMFWYRQDPGLGLRLIYFSYDVKMKEKGDIPEGYSVSREKKERFSLILESASTNQTSMYLCASSLQNYEQYFGPGTRLTVT.

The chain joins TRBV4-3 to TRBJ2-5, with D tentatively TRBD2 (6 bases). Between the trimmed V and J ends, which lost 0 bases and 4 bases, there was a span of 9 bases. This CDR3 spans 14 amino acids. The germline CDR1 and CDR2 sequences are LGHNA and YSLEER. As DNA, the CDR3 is TGCGCCAGCAGCCAAGACTTTAGCGGAGAGACCCAGTACTTC. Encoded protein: CASSQDFSGETQYF.

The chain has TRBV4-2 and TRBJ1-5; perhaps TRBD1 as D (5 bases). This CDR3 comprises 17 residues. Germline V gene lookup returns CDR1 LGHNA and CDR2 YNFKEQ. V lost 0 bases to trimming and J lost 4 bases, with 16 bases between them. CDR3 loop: CASSQDLSGGGNQPQHF. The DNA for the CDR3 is TGTGCCAGCAGCCAAGATCTCTCTGGCGGGGGGAATCAGCCCCAGCATTTT.

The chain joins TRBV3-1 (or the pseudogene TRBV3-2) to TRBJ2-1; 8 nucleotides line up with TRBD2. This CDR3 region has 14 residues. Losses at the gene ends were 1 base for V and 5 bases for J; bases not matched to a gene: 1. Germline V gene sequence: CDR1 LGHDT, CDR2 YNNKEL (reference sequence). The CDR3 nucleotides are TGTGCCAGCAGCCAAGCGGGGGGGCACAATGAGCAGTTCTTC. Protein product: CASSQAGGHNEQFF.

CDR3 residues: CASSPRAAGPTNTGELFF. Here the CDR3 DNA reads TGTGCCAGCTCACCACGGGCTGCAGGGCCTACGAACACCGGGGAGCTGTTTTTT. The rearrangement links TRBV18 to TRBJ2-2, with a weak D call TRBD1 (5 bases). Trimming removed 1 base from V and 0 bases from J, with 15 bases in between. In germline, CDR1 is KGHSH, CDR2 LQKENI. The CDR3 runs 18 residues.

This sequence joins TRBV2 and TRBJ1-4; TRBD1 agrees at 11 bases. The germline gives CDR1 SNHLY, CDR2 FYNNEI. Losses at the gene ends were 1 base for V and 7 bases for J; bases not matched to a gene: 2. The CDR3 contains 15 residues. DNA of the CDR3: TGTGCCAGCAGTGAAGAGGGACAGGGGGGTGAAAAACTGTTTTTT. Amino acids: CASSEEGQGGEKLFF.

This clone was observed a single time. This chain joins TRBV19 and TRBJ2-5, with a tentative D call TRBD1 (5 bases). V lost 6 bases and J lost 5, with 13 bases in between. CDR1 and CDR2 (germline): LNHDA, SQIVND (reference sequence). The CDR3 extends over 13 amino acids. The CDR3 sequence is CASRRGVGETQYF. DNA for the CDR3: TGTGCCAGTAGAAGGGGTGTGGGGGAGACCCAGTACTTC.

CDR3 region: CATSRDRQGSLGGTEAFF. The CDR3 DNA reads as TGTGCCACCAGCAGAGATCGACAGGGCTCTTTAGGGGGCACTGAAGCTTTCTTT. V gene TRBV15 combines with J gene TRBJ1-1; 7 bases map to TRBD1. This CDR3 is 18 amino acids long. V trimming: 0 bases; J trimming: 4 bases; junction bases outside the gene matches: 14. Germline CDR1 reads LNHNV; CDR2 reads YYDKDF (reference sequence).

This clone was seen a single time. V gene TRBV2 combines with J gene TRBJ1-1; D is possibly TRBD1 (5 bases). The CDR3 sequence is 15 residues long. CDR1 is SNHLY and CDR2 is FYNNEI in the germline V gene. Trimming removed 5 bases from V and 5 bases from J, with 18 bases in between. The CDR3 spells CASSPFAGQETEAFF. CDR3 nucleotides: TGTGCCAGCAGTCCTTTTGCAGGGCAAGAAACTGAAGCTTTCTTT.

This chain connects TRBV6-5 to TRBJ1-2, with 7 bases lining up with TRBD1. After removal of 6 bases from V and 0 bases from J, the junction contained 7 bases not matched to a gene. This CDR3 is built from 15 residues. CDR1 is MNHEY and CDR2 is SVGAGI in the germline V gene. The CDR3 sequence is CASRDRDPPNYGYTF. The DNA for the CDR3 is TGTGCCAGCAGAGACAGGGATCCACCTAACTATGGCTACACCTTC.

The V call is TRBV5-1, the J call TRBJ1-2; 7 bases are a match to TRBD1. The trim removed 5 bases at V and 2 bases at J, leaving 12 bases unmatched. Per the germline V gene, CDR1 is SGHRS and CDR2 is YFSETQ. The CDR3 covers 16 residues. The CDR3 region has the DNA TGCGCCAGCAGAAAGACCCCTGACAGGGTAAACTATGGCTACACCTTC. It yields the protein CASRKTPDRVNYGYTF.